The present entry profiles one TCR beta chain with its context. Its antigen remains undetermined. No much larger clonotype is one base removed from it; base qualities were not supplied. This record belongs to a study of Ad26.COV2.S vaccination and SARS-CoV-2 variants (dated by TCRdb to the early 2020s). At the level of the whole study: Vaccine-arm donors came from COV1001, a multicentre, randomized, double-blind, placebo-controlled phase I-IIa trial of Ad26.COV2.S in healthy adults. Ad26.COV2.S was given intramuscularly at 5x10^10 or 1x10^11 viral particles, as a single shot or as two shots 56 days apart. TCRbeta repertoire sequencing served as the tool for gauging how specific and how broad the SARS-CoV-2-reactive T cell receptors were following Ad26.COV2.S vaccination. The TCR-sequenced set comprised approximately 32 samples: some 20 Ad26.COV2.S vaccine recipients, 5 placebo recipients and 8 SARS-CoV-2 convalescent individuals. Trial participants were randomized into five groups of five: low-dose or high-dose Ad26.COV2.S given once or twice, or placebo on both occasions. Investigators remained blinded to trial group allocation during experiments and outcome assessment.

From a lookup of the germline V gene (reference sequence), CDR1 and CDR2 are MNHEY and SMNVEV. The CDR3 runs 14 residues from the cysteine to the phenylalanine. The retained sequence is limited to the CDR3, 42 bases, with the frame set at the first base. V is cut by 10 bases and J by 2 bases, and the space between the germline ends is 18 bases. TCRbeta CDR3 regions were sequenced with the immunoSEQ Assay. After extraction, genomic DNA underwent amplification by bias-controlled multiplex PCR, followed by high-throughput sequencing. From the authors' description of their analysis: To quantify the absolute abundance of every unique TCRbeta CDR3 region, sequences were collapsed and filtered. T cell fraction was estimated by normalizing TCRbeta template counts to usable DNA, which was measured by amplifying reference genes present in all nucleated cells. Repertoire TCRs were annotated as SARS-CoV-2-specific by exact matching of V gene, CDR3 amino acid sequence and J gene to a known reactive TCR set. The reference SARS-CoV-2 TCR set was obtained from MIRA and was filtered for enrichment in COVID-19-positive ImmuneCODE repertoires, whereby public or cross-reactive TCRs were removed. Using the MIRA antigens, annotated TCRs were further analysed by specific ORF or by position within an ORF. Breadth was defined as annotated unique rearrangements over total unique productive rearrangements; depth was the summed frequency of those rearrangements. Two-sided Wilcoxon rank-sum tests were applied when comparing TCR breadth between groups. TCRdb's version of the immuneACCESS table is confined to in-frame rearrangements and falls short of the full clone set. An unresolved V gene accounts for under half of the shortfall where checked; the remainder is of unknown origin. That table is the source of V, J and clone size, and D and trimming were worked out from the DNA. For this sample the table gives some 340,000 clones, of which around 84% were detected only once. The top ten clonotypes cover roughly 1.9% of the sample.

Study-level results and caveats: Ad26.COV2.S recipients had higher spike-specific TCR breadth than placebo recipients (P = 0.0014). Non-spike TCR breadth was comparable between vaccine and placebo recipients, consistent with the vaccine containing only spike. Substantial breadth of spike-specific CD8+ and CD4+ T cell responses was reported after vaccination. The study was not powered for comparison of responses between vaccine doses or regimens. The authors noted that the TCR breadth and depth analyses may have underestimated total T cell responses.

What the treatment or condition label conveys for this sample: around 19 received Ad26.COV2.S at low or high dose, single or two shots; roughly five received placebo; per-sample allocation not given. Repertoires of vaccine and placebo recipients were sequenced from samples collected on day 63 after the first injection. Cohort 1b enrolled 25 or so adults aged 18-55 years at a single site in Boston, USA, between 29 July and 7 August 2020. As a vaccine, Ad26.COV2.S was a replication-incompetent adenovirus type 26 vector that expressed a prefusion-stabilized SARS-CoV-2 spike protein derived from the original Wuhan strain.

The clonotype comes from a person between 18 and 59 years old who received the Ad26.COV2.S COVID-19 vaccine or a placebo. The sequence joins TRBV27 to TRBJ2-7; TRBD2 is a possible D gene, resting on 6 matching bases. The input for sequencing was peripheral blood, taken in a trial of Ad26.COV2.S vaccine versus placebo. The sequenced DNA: TGTGCCACCTCTGGAGGGATTACCGCCTACGAGCAGTACTTC. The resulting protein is CATSGGITAYEQYF.